This TCR beta chain was documented in a study of Tregs in tolerant kidney transplant recipients. To note about this clone: Its antigen is not known.

The assay was immunoSEQ multiplex PCR, and TCRdb's table has in-frame clones only and misses some. The data hold tens of thousands of clones, with roughly nine tenths observed a single time. Study results and caveats: No direct test of biological reproducibility was done here.

V shed 7 bases and J shed 2 bases, with 12 bases lying between them. The CDR3 runs to 13 residues. Germline V gives CDR1 SNHLY, CDR2 FYNNEI. The V gene is TRBV2, the J gene TRBJ2-7; the D gene is possibly TRBD1 (5 bases). The sequenced material came from Tregs from blood. This TCR came from a human donor in good health. DNA of the CDR3: TGTGCCAGCAATGGGGCCAGGGCCTACGAGCAGTACTTC. Its protein is CASNGARAYEQYF.